The 4 T cell receptor beta chains in this list originate from one sample, sequenced in a study of control samples from healthy donors and cancer patients. Some clones are missing from TCRdb's copy, which holds only in-frame ones; the method was immunoSEQ multiplex PCR. The sample contains roughly 49,000 clones, 85% to 95% of which appear only once. The sequenced sample was PBMCs. These receptor sequences come from a man aged 30 to 39 with colorectal cancer.

This rearrangement joins TRBV10-3 to TRBJ1-2; the D is unclear. Trimming stripped 8 bases from V and 2 bases from J, with 18 bases between. The CDR3 consists of 15 residues. Germline CDR1 reads ENHRY; CDR2 reads SYGVKD. The CDR3 loop reads CAIGEGRTANYGYTF. The CDR3 nucleotides are TGTGCCATCGGGGAAGGTCGGACGGCGAACTATGGCTACACCTTC.

The chain carries TRBV5-5 and TRBJ2-1; D is unclear. The V gene lost 0 bases and the J gene lost 0 bases, with 7 bases spanning the gap. CDR3 length equals 15 residues. The germline V gene encodes CDR1 SGHKS and CDR2 YYEKEE (reference sequence). The CDR3 region is CASSLEASSYNEQFF. In DNA form, the CDR3 reads TGTGCCAGCAGCTTGGAGGCGAGCTCCTACAATGAGCAGTTCTTC.

This clone was counted a single time. V usage is TRBV5-5 and J usage is TRBJ2-2; D uncertain. Germline V gene sequence: CDR1 SGHKS, CDR2 YYEKEE (reference sequence). Trimming pared 0 bases from V and 4 bases from J, leaving 7 bases between. The CDR3 spans 14 residues. CDR3 nucleotide sequence: TGTGCCAGCAGCTTGGACAGCCTCACCGGGGAGCTGTTTTTT. Protein sequence: CASSLDSLTGELFF.

The rearrangement links TRBV5-1 to TRBJ1-1, with TRBD1 matching 7 bases. CDR1 and CDR2 from the germline V gene are SGHRS and YFSETQ. V dropped 4 bases and J dropped 8; count of bases not matched to a gene: 5. The CDR3 is 12 amino acids. CDR3 loop: CASSRRTGEAFF. CDR3 DNA: TGCGCCAGCAGCAGACGGACAGGAGAAGCTTTCTTT.